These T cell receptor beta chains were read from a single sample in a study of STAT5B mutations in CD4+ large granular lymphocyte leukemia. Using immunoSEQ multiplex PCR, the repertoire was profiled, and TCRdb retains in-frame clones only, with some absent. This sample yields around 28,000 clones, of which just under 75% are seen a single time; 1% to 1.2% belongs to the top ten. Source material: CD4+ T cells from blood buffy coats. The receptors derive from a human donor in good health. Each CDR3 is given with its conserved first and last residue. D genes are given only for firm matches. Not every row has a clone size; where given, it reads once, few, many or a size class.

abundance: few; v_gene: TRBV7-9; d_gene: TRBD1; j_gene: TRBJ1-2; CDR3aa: CASSLDRGPYGYTF; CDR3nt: TGTGCCAGCAGCTTAGACAGGGGACCTTATGGCTACACCTTC
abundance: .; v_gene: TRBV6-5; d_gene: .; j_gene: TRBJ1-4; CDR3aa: CASSYSGRAGEKLFF; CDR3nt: TGTGCCAGCAGTTACTCGGGGAGGGCTGGTGAAAAACTGTTTTTT
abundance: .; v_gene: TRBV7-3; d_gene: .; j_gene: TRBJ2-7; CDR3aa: CASSPGASRSYEQYF; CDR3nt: TGTGCCAGCAGCCCTGGGGCTAGCCGCTCCTACGAGCAGTACTTC
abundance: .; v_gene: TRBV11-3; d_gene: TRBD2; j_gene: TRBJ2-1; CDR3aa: CASSSPSGKNEQFF; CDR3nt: TGTGCCAGCAGCAGTCCTAGCGGGAAGAATGAGCAGTTCTTC
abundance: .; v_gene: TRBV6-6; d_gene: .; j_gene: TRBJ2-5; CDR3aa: CASSTFTGTGETQYF; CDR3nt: TGTGCCAGCAGTACCTTTACCGGGACTGGAGAGACCCAGTACTTC
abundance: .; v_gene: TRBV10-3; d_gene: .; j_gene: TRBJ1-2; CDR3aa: CATATLGGRLDGYTF; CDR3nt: TGTGCCACCGCGACCCTGGGGGGCAGGTTGGATGGCTACACCTTC
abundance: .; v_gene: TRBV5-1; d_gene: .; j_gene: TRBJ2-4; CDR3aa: CASSLTERVAKNIQYF; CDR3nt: TGCGCCAGCAGCTTGACAGAGCGTGTGGCCAAAAACATTCAGTACTTC
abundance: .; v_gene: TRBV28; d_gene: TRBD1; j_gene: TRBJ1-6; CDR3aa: CASSTGQGYSPLHF; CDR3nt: TGTGCCAGCAGTACCGGACAGGGTTATTCACCCCTCCACTTT
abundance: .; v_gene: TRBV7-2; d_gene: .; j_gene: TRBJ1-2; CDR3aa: CASTLGGGLGYGYTF; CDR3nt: TGTGCCAGCACCCTAGGGGGGGGCTTGGGCTATGGCTACACCTTC
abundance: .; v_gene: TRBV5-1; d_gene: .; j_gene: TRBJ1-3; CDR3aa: CASSLQEFGNTIYF; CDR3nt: TGCGCCAGCAGCTTGCAGGAGTTCGGAAACACCATATATTTT
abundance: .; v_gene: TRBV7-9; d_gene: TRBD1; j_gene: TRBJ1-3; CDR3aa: CASSLGGTGSGNTIYF; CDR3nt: TGTGCCAGCAGCTTAGGCGGGACAGGTTCTGGAAACACCATATATTTT
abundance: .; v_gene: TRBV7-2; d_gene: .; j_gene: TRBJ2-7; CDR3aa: CASSVRTESSYEQYF; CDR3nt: TGTGCCAGCAGCGTCCGGACCGAGAGCTCCTACGAGCAGTACTTC
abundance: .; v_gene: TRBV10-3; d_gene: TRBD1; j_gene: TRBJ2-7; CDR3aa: CAISGGRTGHEQYF; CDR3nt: TGTGCCATCAGTGGGGGAAGGACAGGCCACGAGCAGTACTTC
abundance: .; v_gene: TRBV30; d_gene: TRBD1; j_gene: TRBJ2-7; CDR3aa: CAWSTGSYEQYF; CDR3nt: TGTGCCTGGTCGACAGGGTCCTACGAGCAGTACTTC
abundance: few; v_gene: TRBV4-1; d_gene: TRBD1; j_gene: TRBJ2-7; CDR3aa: CASSQDAGQGFYEQYF; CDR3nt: TGCGCCAGCAGCCAAGATGCGGGACAGGGGTTCTACGAGCAGTACTTC
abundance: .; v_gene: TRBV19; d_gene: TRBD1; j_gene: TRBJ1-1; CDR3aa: CASGREGAGTEAFF; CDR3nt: TGTGCCAGTGGGCGAGAGGGGGCAGGCACTGAAGCTTTCTTT